The next 16 T cell receptor beta chains were all read from a single sample in a study of CD8+ T cells in alopecia areata. cDNA prepared by RNA extraction and subsequent reverse transcription served as the template for sequencing. Sequencing was performed with immunoSEQ multiplex PCR; in TCRdb, only in-frame clones are kept and a portion is missing. The table includes 150,000 to 200,000 clones, roughly 60% detected once. This sample's treatment: oral pan-JAK inhibitor, 5-10 mg twice daily. Source: CD4+ T cells sorted from blood, taken at week 24, from a patient treated with tofacitinib. These receptors were taken from a human donor with alopecia areata.

V and J are TRBV27 and TRBJ1-5; D not resolved. V lost 3 bases and J 11 bases, leaving 2 bases between the germline ends. Germline lookup yields CDR1 MNHEY and CDR2 SMNVEV (reference sequence). The CDR3 is made up of 9 amino acids. The CDR3 region is CASSFAQHF. The CDR3 region has the DNA TGTGCCAGCAGTTTTGCCCAGCATTTT.

The chain carries TRBV4-3 and TRBJ1-2, with 7 bases aligning to TRBD1. The germline CDR1 and CDR2 sequences are LGHNA and YSLEER. The junction had 9 bases not matched to a gene; V was cut back by 1 base and J by 4 bases. This CDR3 has 16 residues. The CDR3: CASSQVLQGPSYGYTF. The CDR3 bases are TGCGCCAGCAGCCAAGTTCTACAGGGGCCCTCCTATGGCTACACCTTC.

V is TRBV2 and J is TRBJ1-2; 8 bases fit TRBD1. Germline assignment: CDR1 SNHLY and CDR2 FYNNEI. J was trimmed by 2 bases and V by 7 bases; bases with no gene match: 0. CDR3 length: 12 residues. The CDR3 region is CASNRGNYGYTF. Written as DNA, the CDR3 is TGTGCCAGCAACAGGGGGAACTATGGCTACACCTTC. Full variable domain (outside the CDR3, taken from reference TRBV2 and TRBJ1-2): EPEVTQTPSHQVTQMGQEVILRCVPISNHLYFYWYRQILGQKVEFLVSFYNNEISEKSEIFDDQFSVERPDGSNFTLKIRSTKLEDSAMYFCASNRGNYGYTFGSGTRLTVV.

V is TRBV9 and J is TRBJ2-2; 8 bases align to TRBD2. Trimming took 0 bases from V and 2 from J; bases not matched to a gene: 6. The CDR3 is 17 residues long. Germline CDR1 reads SGDLS; CDR2 reads YYNGEE. The CDR3 nucleotides read TGTGCCAGCAGCGTAGGGACGGGAGGGAGAAACACCGGGGAGCTGTTTTTT. Its protein is CASSVGTGGRNTGELFF.

A few counts support this clone. The chain recombines TRBV19 with TRBJ2-4, with 7 bases fitting TRBD1. The ends lost 3 bases at V and 0 bases at J; junction bases unmatched: 2. The CDR3 spans 15 residues. The V gene's germline CDR1 is LNHDA and CDR2 SQIVND (reference sequence). The CDR3 bases are TGTGCCAGTAGTATGGGACAGATAGCCAAAAACATTCAGTACTTC. This sequence encodes CASSMGQIAKNIQYF.

Turning to this clone: This same CDR3 is encoded by further DNA sequences in the sample. J is TRBJ2-3 and V is TRBV7-2, with D unresolved. From germline, CDR1 is SGHTA and CDR2 FQGNSA. V lost 5 bases and J lost 2, with 2 bases in between. This CDR3 has 11 residues. The CDR3 sequence: CASSPTDTQYF. CDR3 nucleotide sequence: TGTGCCAGCAGCCCCACAGATACGCAGTATTTT.

The V call is TRBV29-1, the J call TRBJ2-2; tentatively, D is TRBD2 (5 bases). The ends were cut back, 4 bases at V and 0 bases at J, with 12 bases in the middle. There are 15 residues in the CDR3. CDR1 and CDR2 (germline): SQVTM, ANQGSEA. The CDR3 region is CSVGESGTNTGELFF. CDR3 in DNA: TGCAGCGTTGGTGAGTCCGGGACGAACACCGGGGAGCTGTTTTTT.

The chain carries TRBV29-1 and TRBJ2-7, with D unresolved. The CDR3 contains 16 residues. V shed 5 bases and J shed 0 bases, with 20 bases lying between them. CDR1 is SQVTM, CDR2 ANQGSEA, per germline. The CDR3 DNA follows: TGCAGCGTTTGGGGTCGTATGGGGAAGAGCTCCTACGAGCAGTACTTC. Translating gives CSVWGRMGKSSYEQYF.

CDR3 in amino acids: CASGFSEYTEAFF. The CDR3 DNA is TGTGCTAGTGGTTTCAGTGAGTACACTGAAGCTTTCTTT. The genes are TRBV12-5 and TRBJ1-1; unclear D gene. Trimming pared 3 bases from V and 3 bases from J, leaving 8 bases between. This CDR3 is 13 amino acids long. Germline CDR1 reads LGHNT; CDR2 reads FRNRAP.

This clone was observed a handful of times. The V gene is TRBV11-2, the J gene TRBJ1-6; 12 bases align to TRBD1. After removal of 5 bases from V and 6 bases from J, the junction contained 5 bases not matched to a gene. Germline V lookup: CDR1 SGHAT, CDR2 FQNNGV. The CDR3 length is 16 residues. CDR3 bases: TGTGCCAGCAGCCGGGGACAGGGGGCGGGTAATTCACCCCTCCACTTT. Amino acid sequence: CASSRGQGAGNSPLHF.

The table lists this clone with a count of one. The chain employs TRBV29-1 and TRBJ1-2; D call uncertain. The length of the CDR3 is 14 residues. Germline CDR1 and CDR2: SQVTM and ANQGSEA. V was pared by 4 bases and J by 2 bases, with 14 bases between. The CDR3 nucleotides read TGCAGCGTTGTAGCCTGGGGTGTCAACTATGGCTACACCTTC. Its translation: CSVVAWGVNYGYTF. Together with reference TRBV29-1 and TRBJ1-2, the CDR3 gives the full variable domain: SAVISQKPSRDICQRGTSLTIQCQVDSQVTMMFWYRQQPGQSLTLIATANQGSEATYESGFVIDKFPISRPNLTFSTLTVSNMSPEDSSIYLCSVVAWGVNYGYTFGSGTRLTVV.

The chain recombines TRBV2 with TRBJ2-1; 8 nucleotides line up with TRBD2. The germline V gene has CDR1 SNHLY and CDR2 FYNNEI. The CDR3 totals 14 residues. The J segment lost 2 bases and the V segment lost 3 bases, leaving 0 bases of the junction unmatched. The CDR3 bases are TGTGCCAGCAGTGACGGGGGGGCCTACAATGAGCAGTTCTTC. Residues: CASSDGGAYNEQFF. Full variable domain (remainder filled in from reference TRBV2 and TRBJ2-1): EPEVTQTPSHQVTQMGQEVILRCVPISNHLYFYWYRQILGQKVEFLVSFYNNEISEKSEIFDDQFSVERPDGSNFTLKIRSTKLEDSAMYFCASSDGGAYNEQFFGPGTRLTVL.

The sample holds a few counts of this clone. The V call is TRBV29-1, the J call TRBJ2-2; D remains ambiguous. Germline CDR1 reads SQVTM; CDR2 reads ANQGSEA. The CDR3 sequence is 12 residues long. V lost 3 bases to trimming and J lost 6 bases, with 8 bases between them. In DNA form, the CDR3 reads TGCAGCGTTGATATGGGATCCGGGGAGCTGTTTTTT. It translates to CSVDMGSGELFF.

This chain joins TRBV5-1 and TRBJ1-2; a possible D gene is TRBD1 (5 bases). This CDR3 has 14 amino acids. V lost 0 bases, J lost 7 bases, and 13 bases lay in between. CDR1 is SGHRS and CDR2 is YFSETQ in the germline V gene. CDR3: CASSLDRGGRGYTF. The CDR3 nucleotides read TGCGCCAGCAGCTTGGATAGGGGAGGACGTGGCTACACCTTC.

This chain uses TRBV2 with TRBJ2-5; D not resolved. The length of the CDR3 is 13 residues. Trimming pared 6 bases from V and 1 base from J, leaving 9 bases between. Germline lookup yields CDR1 SNHLY and CDR2 FYNNEI. The CDR3 region is CASSPPFQETQYF. The DNA for the CDR3 is TGTGCCAGCAGCCCACCCTTCCAAGAGACCCAGTACTTC. Based on the CDR3 plus reference TRBV2 and TRBJ2-5, the full variable domain is EPEVTQTPSHQVTQMGQEVILRCVPISNHLYFYWYRQILGQKVEFLVSFYNNEISEKSEIFDDQFSVERPDGSNFTLKIRSTKLEDSAMYFCASSPPFQETQYFGPGTRLLVL.

This rearrangement joins TRBV27 to TRBJ1-1; TRBD1 might be the D (5 bases). Looked up from germline, CDR1 is MNHEY and CDR2 is SMNVEV (reference sequence). V shed 4 bases and J shed 1 base, with 16 bases lying between them. This CDR3 has 16 amino acids. The CDR3 region has the DNA TGTGCCAGCAGTTCCATTTTCTCTAGGGGGAACACTGAAGCTTTCTTT. Protein sequence: CASSSIFSRGNTEAFF.